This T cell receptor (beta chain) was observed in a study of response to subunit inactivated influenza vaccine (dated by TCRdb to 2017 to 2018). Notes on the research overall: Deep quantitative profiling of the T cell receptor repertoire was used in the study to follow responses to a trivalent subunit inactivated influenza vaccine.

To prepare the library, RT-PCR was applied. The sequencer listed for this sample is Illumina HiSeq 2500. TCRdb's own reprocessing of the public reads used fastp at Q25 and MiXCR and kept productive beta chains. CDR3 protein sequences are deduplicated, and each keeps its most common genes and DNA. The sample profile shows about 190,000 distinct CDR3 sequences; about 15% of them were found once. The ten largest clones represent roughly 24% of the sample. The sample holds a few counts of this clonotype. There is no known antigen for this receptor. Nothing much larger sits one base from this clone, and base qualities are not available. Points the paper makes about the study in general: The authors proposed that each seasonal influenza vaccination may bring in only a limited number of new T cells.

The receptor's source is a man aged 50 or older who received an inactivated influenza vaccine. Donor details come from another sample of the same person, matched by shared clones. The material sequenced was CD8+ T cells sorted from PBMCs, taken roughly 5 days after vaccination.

The CDR3 region reads CSAVTGSEAFF. DNA sequence: TGCAGTGCTGTCACAGGCTCTGAAGCTTTCTTT. The chain links TRBV20-1 with TRBJ1-1; the D gene is perhaps TRBD1, from 5 matching bases. Trimming removed 5 bases from V and 6 bases from J, leaving 10 bases between the germline ends. CDR1 and CDR2, per the germline V gene (reference sequence), are DFQATT and SNEGSKA. The CDR3, cysteine through phenylalanine, is 11 amino acids long. The only DNA kept is the CDR3, 33 bases in frame from the first base.